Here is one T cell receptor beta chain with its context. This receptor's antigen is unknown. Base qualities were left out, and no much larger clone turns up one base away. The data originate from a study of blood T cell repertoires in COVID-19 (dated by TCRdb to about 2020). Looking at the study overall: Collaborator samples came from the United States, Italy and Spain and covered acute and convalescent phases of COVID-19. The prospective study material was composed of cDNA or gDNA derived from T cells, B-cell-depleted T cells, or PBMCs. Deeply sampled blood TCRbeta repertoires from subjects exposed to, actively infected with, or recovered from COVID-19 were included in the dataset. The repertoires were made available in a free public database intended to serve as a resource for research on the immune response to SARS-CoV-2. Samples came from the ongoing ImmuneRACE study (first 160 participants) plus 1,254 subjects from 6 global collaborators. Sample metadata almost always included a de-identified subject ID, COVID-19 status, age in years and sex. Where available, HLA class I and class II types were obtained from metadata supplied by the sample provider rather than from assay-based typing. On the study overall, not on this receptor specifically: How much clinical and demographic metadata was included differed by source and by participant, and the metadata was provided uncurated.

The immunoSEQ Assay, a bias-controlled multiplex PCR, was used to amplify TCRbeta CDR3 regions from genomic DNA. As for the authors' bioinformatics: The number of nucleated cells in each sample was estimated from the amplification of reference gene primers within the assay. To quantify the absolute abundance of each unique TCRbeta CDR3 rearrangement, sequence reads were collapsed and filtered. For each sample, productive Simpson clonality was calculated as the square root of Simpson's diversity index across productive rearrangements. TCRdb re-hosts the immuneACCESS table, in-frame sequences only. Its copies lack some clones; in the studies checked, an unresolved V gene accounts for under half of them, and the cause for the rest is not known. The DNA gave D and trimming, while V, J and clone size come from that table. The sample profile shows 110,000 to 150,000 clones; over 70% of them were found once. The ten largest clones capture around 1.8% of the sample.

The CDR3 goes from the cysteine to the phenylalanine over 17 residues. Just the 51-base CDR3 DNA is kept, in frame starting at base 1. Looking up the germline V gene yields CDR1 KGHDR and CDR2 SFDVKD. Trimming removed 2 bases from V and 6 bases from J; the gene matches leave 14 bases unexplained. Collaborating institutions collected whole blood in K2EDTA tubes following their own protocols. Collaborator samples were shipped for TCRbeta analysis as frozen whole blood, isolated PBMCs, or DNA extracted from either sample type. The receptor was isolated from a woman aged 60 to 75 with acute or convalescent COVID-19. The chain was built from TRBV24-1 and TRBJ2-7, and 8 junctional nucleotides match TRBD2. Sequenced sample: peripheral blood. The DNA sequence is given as TGTGCCACCAGTGATTCCTTAGCGGGATGGGGTGTTTCCGAGCAGTACTTC. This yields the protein CATSDSLAGWGVSEQYF.